The rows below give T cell receptor beta chains drawn from one sample of a study of shared clonotypes between healthy human individuals. Using immunoSEQ multiplex PCR, the repertoire was profiled, and TCRdb retains in-frame clones only, with some absent. The sample has roughly 1,800,000 clones, approximately 94% seen once. The sample comprised naive CD8+ T cells sorted from blood. The receptors stem from a man in his late teens or twenties in good health. Both conserved end residues are part of each CDR3. D genes are given only for firm matches. A clone size is listed for some rows: how often the clone was seen (once, few, many), or a class if it is expanded.

-,TRBV6-1,TRBJ2-7,-,TGTGCCAGCAGTGAGTGGGGGTCCTACGAGCAGTACTTC,CASSEWGSYEQYF
-,TRBV6-1,TRBJ2-7,TRBD1,TGTGCCAGCAGAGGGGACAGCCGCTACGAGCAGTACTTC,CASRGDSRYEQYF
-,TRBV2,TRBJ2-7,-,TGTGCCAGCAGTCCCCTTGGGACAGCGGGCTCCTACGAGCAGTACTTC,CASSPLGTAGSYEQYF
once,TRBV9,TRBJ2-2,TRBD1,TGTGCCAGCAGCCCTTCCGGGACAGGGGGCCGGGGGGAGCTGTTTTTT,CASSPSGTGGRGELFF
-,TRBV6-1,TRBJ2-7,TRBD1,TGTGCCAGCGGACAGGGGGCGGGAGAGCAGTACTTC,CASGQGAGEQYF
-,TRBV7-6,TRBJ2-3,-,TGTGCCAGCAGCCGAGACTACTACACAGATACGCAGTATTTT,CASSRDYYTDTQYF
-,TRBV5-5,TRBJ2-7,-,TGTGCCAGCAGCCGGGGCAGGGCCTCCTACGAGCAGTACTTC,CASSRGRASYEQYF
-,TRBV10-1,TRBJ2-4,TRBD2,TGCGCCAGACGAAAGGCGGGAGAAACTCGAAACATTCAGTACTTC,CARRKAGETRNIQYF
-,TRBV6-7,TRBJ2-2,-,TGTGCCAGCAGTTACCCGGGTTTCGAGCGGAACACCGGGGAGCTGTTTTTT,CASSYPGFERNTGELFF
-,TRBV29-1,TRBJ2-7,-,TGCAGCGTTGAAGGTGGAGGGAACACCTACGAGCAGTACTTC,CSVEGGGNTYEQYF
-,TRBV25-1,TRBJ2-7,-,TGTGCCAGCAGTGATCCGGGGGTTGTTTACGAGCAGTACTTC,CASSDPGVVYEQYF
-,TRBV14,TRBJ2-3,TRBD2,TGTGCCAGCAGCGACAGCGGGGAAGGGCTCACAGATACGCAGTATTTT,CASSDSGEGLTDTQYF
-,TRBV6-1,TRBJ2-1,-,TGTGCCAGCAGTGAAGCGCGGGGCGGGGCGGATTACAATGAGCAGTTCTTC,CASSEARGGADYNEQFF
-,TRBV6-1,TRBJ2-5,TRBD2,TGTGCCAGCAGTCGGGGAGGGCAAGAGACCCAGTACTTC,CASSRGGQETQYF
-,TRBV10-3,TRBJ1-1,-,TGTGCCACCGCCGAAGGGAACACTGAAGCTTTCTTT,CATAEGNTEAFF
-,TRBV13,TRBJ2-5,-,TGTGCCAGCAGCGGAGCATGGGCTGGGTCAGCGACCCAGTACTTC,CASSGAWAGSATQYF
-,TRBV5-6,TRBJ2-7,TRBD1,TGTGCCAGCAGCTCCGGGACAGACCTCTACGAGCAGTACTTC,CASSSGTDLYEQYF
-,TRBV6-5,TRBJ2-7,TRBD1,TGTGCCAGCAGACCCGAGACAGGGTTGTACGAGCAGTACTTC,CASRPETGLYEQYF
-,TRBV7-9,TRBJ1-1,-,TGTGCCAGCAGCTTACACCCGATGACGGAGAACACTGAAGCTTTCTTT,CASSLHPMTENTEAFF
-,TRBV12-5,TRBJ2-3,-,TGTGCTAGTGGTTTGCCGTCGGGAGCTAGCACAGATACGCAGTATTTT,CASGLPSGASTDTQYF
few,TRBV19,TRBJ2-7,-,TGTGCCAGTAACCGCCGGGCAAGCTACGAGCAGTACTTC,CASNRRASYEQYF
once,TRBV10-3,TRBJ1-1,-,TGTGCCATCAGTGTGGGGTGGGACACTGAAGCTTTCTTT,CAISVGWDTEAFF
-,TRBV28,TRBJ1-2,-,TGTGCCAGCAGTTTTACCGGGAATGGCTACACCTTC,CASSFTGNGYTF
-,TRBV19,TRBJ2-5,TRBD2,TGTGCCAGTAGTATTTGGCTAGCGGACCAAGAGACCCAGTACTTC,CASSIWLADQETQYF
-,TRBV30,TRBJ1-6,-,TGTGCCTGGGAGGCCGGGTCCTATAATTCACCCCTCCACTTT,CAWEAGSYNSPLHF
-,TRBV5-6,TRBJ2-7,-,TGTGCCAGCAGCTTGTACAGGGCCTACGAGCAGTACTTC,CASSLYRAYEQYF
-,TRBV27,TRBJ1-4,-,TGTGCCAGCAGTTTAAACTCAGGGAGTGAAAAACTGTTTTTT,CASSLNSGSEKLFF
-,TRBV28,TRBJ2-3,TRBD1,TGTGCCAGCAGTTTATCGGACAGGGAGGTATTTAAGGATACGCAGTATTTT,CASSLSDREVFKDTQYF
-,TRBV7-9,TRBJ2-3,-,TGTGCCAGCAGCTTTCAACGACAGGGACTAGTTCATACAGATACGCAGTATTTT,CASSFQRQGLVHTDTQYF
-,TRBV27,TRBJ1-1,TRBD1,TGTGCCAGCAGTCCTGGACAGGGCATGAACACTGAAGCTTTCTTT,CASSPGQGMNTEAFF
-,TRBV28,TRBJ2-5,-,TGTGCCAGCAGTTTGGCTCATGCGGAGACCCAGTACTTC,CASSLAHAETQYF
-,TRBV5-1,TRBJ2-1,-,TGCGCCAGCAGCTTCCAAAATAATGAGCAGTTCTTC,CASSFQNNEQFF
once,TRBV5-4,TRBJ2-1,TRBD2,TGTGCCTCGGGAGGGGGTAGCTCCTACAATGAGCAGTTCTTC,CASGGGSSYNEQFF
-,TRBV4-1,TRBJ2-1,-,TGCGCCAGCAGCCAAGATAGGGCTAGCACCTACAATGAGCAGTTCTTC,CASSQDRASTYNEQFF
-,TRBV19,TRBJ2-7,-,TGTGCCAGTAGTACGGGACTGAACTACGAGCAGTACTTC,CASSTGLNYEQYF
-,TRBV10-3,TRBJ2-7,TRBD2,TGTGCCACGACCCGGGAGGGAGAGTCCTACGAGCAGTACTTC,CATTREGESYEQYF
-,TRBV11-2,TRBJ1-1,-,TGTGCCAGCAGCTTAGATTTCCGGTGGAGCACTGAAGCTTTCTTT,CASSLDFRWSTEAFF
-,TRBV11-2,TRBJ1-1,-,TGTGCCGGCAGCTCCGGGAACACTGAAGCTTTCTTT,CAGSSGNTEAFF
-,TRBV18,TRBJ2-3,-,TGTGCCAGCTCACGCGCGGGTCCCTTAGACACAGATACGCAGTATTTT,CASSRAGPLDTDTQYF
-,TRBV4-1,TRBJ1-2,-,TGCGCCAGCAGCCAAGAATACGGCTACACCTTC,CASSQEYGYTF
-,TRBV30,TRBJ2-7,TRBD1,TGTGCCTGGCGGGTTGGGACAGGGTCCTACGAGCAGTACTTC,CAWRVGTGSYEQYF
-,TRBV5-1,TRBJ2-1,-,TGCGCCAGCAGCTTGGCAATGGGACTGCCGTGGTATGAGCAGTTCTTC,CASSLAMGLPWYEQFF
-,TRBV28,TRBJ1-1,-,TGTGCCAGCAGATCTATACACACGAACACTGAAGCTTTCTTT,CASRSIHTNTEAFF